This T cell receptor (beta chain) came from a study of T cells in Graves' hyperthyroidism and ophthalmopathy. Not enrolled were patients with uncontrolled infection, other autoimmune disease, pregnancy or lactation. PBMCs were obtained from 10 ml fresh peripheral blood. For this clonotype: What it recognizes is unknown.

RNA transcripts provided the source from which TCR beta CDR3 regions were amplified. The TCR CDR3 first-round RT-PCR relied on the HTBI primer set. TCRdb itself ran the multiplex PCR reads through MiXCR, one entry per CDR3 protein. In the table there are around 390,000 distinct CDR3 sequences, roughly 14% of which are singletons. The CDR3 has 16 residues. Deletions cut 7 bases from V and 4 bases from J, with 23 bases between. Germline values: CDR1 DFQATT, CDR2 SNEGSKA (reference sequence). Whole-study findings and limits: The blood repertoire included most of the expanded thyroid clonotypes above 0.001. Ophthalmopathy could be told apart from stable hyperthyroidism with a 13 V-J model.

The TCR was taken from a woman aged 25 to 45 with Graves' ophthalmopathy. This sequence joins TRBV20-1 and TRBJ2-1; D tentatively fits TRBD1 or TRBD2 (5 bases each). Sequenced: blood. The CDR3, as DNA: TGCAGTGAGATTCCGGGACCCAAACCGGGATACAATGAGCAGTTCTTC. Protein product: CSEIPGPKPGYNEQFF.